This TCR beta chain is drawn from a study of cytomegalovirus exposure and HLA in healthy donors. Overall study results and limits: With later analysis, a missense DCLRE1C variant became linked to TCR beta V- and J-gene trimming. Later analysis placed DRB1 highest and HLA-C lowest in TCR association rates, which differed by HLA locus. The study put some 150 TCR beta chains on its list as cytomegalovirus-associated.

Donors had nominal health at sampling but likely had unrecorded immune exposures. Notes on this clone: The antigen is undetermined.

PCR was performed using 60 Vbeta and 13 Jbeta primers. TCRdb's copy holds only in-frame clones and misses some; the assay was immunoSEQ multiplex PCR. The sample lists 100,000 to 150,000 clones, around 78% occurring once. In germline, CDR1 is LGHNA, CDR2 YNFKEQ. The trim removed 5 bases at V and 2 bases at J, leaving 2 bases unmatched. CDR3 size: 13 residues. Sample: PBMCs. The chain carries TRBV4-2 and TRBJ2-7; TRBD2 aligns across 8 bases. This sequence was found in a man aged 35-49 years in good health and CMV-seronegative. The CDR3 DNA sequence: TGTGCCAGCAGCAATAGCGGGACCTACGAGCAGTACTTC. Translation: CASSNSGTYEQYF.